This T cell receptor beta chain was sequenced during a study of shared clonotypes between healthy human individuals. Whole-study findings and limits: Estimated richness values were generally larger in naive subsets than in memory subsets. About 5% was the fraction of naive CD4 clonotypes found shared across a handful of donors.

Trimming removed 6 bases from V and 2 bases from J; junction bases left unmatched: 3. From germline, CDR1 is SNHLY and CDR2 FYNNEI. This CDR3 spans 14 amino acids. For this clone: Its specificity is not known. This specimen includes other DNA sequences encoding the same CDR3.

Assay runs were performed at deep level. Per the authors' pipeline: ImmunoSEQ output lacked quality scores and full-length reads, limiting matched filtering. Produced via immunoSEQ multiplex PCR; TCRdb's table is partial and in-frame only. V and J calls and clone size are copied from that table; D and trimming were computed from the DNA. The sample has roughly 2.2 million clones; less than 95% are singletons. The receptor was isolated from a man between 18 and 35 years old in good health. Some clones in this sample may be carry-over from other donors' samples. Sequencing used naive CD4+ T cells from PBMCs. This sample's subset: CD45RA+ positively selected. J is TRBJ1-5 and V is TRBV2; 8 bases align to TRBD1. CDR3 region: CASRGGQGNQPQHF. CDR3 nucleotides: TGTGCCAGCAGGGGGGGACAGGGCAATCAGCCCCAGCATTTT.